This T cell receptor beta chain was captured by sequencing in a study of spatial heterogeneity in lung cancer. On the study more broadly: There were 72 donors, all of them untreated patients with early-stage non-small cell lung cancer. In cases with available follow-up PBMC samples, these were sequenced at a median of roughly two years after resection.

The CDR3 runs to 12 residues. Germline V gives CDR1 SGHDN, CDR2 FVKESK. Trimming took 3 bases from V and 4 from J, leaving 4 bases between them. This clonotype was detected only a few times. Documented time point: blood at routine non-recurrence follow-up after resection. The sequenced material consisted of unsorted whole RNA from tumor, nontumor lung or frozen PBMC. TCRdb re-derived calls from the 5' RACE reads in MiXCR, one entry per CDR3 protein. The table records around 110,000 distinct CDR3 sequences, approximately 12% of them present only once. This sequence was found in a male donor with early-stage non-small cell lung cancer. The source was PBMCs, collected at follow-up. The genes are TRBV14 and TRBJ1-5; D remains ambiguous. The CDR3 bases are TGTGCCAGCAGCCACCCAAATCAGCCCCAGCATTTT. Translated: CASSHPNQPQHF.